These 17 T cell receptor beta chains were sequenced from one sample in a study of T cells in Graves' hyperthyroidism and ophthalmopathy. The source material, RNA transcripts, was used to amplify TCR beta CDR3 regions. The TCR CDR3 was amplified in a first-round RT-PCR using the HTBI primer set. TCRdb redid the calling of the multiplex PCR reads with MiXCR, one entry per CDR3 protein. The top ten hold roughly 30% of the sample, which has 700,000 to 850,000 distinct CDR3 sequences, 35% seen once. The sample taken for sequencing was blood. The source is a middle-aged woman with Graves' hyperthyroidism.

The chain links TRBV7-9 to TRBJ1-3, with D tentatively TRBD1 (6 bases). Germline CDR1 and CDR2: SEHNR and FQNEAQ (reference sequence). V gave up 3 bases and J gave up 2 bases, with 11 bases separating them. The CDR3 extends over 15 amino acids. The CDR3 spells CASSFQGHTGNTIYF. As DNA, the CDR3 is TGTGCCAGCAGCTTTCAGGGACACACTGGAAACACCATATATTTT.

This clonotype was seen only a few times. The chain links TRBV19 to TRBJ1-5; a weak D match, TRBD1 (6 bases). The CDR3 totals 15 residues. The V gene's germline CDR1 is LNHDA and CDR2 SQIVND (reference sequence). Between the trimmed V and J ends, which lost 5 bases and 3 bases, there was a span of 14 bases. The CDR3 sequence is CASSRGPGDNQPQHF. CDR3 sequence (DNA): TGTGCCAGTAGTCGTGGGCCAGGGGACAATCAGCCCCAGCATTTT.

The chain is built from TRBV2 and TRBJ2-7, with 8 bases aligning to TRBD1. The germline V gene has CDR1 SNHLY and CDR2 FYNNEI. Trimming cost V 2 bases and J 6 bases; bases outside gene matches: 3. This CDR3 contains 13 residues. CDR3 region: CASSELTGVEQYF. The CDR3 DNA is TGTGCCAGCAGTGAATTGACAGGGGTCGAGCAGTACTTC.

This clonotype was found a few times. The CDR3 reads CASSLGGAYGNTIYF. CDR3 nucleotides: TGTGCCAGCAGTTTGGGGGGCGCCTATGGAAACACCATATATTTT. This chain links TRBV12-3 or TRBV12-4 with TRBJ1-3; the D gene is possibly TRBD1 (6 bases). The CDR3 is made up of 15 amino acids. Trimming stripped 3 bases from V and 3 bases from J, with 12 bases between.

This clonotype showed up just a few times. The chain carries TRBV25-1 and TRBJ2-3, with D uncertain. This CDR3 contains 16 residues. With 3 bases removed from V and 4 bases from J, the gap between germline ends came to 17 bases. The germline V gene encodes CDR1 MGHDK and CDR2 SYGVNS. This chain's CDR3 is CASSDPEHPAADTQYF. CDR3 coding DNA: TGTGCCAGCAGTGATCCGGAGCATCCAGCTGCAGATACGCAGTATTTT. Full variable domain (missing parts from reference TRBV25-1 and TRBJ2-3): EADIYQTPRYLVIGTGKKITLECSQTMGHDKMYWYQQDPGMELHLIHYSYGVNSTEKGDLSSESTVSRIRTEHFPLTLESARPSHTSQYLCASSDPEHPAADTQYFGPGTRLTVL.

The chain carries TRBV7-2 and TRBJ1-4; perhaps TRBD1 as D (6 bases). V was pared by 5 bases and J by 0 bases, with 19 bases between. The CDR3 consists of 18 residues. In germline, CDR1 is SGHTA, CDR2 FQGNSA. In nucleotides, the CDR3 is TGTGCCAGCAGCCGGGGCCCTTGGACAGTTGCAACTAATGAAAAACTGTTTTTT. It translates to CASSRGPWTVATNEKLFF. Looking up the rest from reference TRBV7-2 and TRBJ1-4 gives the full variable domain: GAGVSQSPSNKVTEKGKDVELRCDPISGHTALYWYRQSLGQGLEFLIYFQGNSAPDKSGLPSDRFSAERTGGSVSTLTIQRTQQEDSAVYLCASSRGPWTVATNEKLFFGSGTQLSVL.

This chain uses TRBV9 with TRBJ1-2, with a weak D call TRBD1 (6 bases). The germline V gene has CDR1 SGDLS and CDR2 YYNGEE. This CDR3 region has 16 residues. V was pared by 4 bases and J by 3 bases, with 19 bases between. CDR3 DNA sequence: TGTGCCAGCAGCAACCGACAGGCCCGGAACGACTATGGCTACACCTTC. Amino acid sequence: CASSNRQARNDYGYTF.

Of note for this clonotype: A much larger clone sits a single nucleotide away, making a read error possible. CDR3 amino acids: CAGSGMDYGYTF. DNA of the CDR3: TGTGCCGGCAGTGGAATGGACTATGGCTACACCTTC. This chain uses TRBV6-1 with TRBJ1-2; D gene uncertain. CDR3 length: 12 residues. Germline V gene lookup returns CDR1 MNHNS and CDR2 SASEGT.

This clonotype was detected ten times or more. This chain uses TRBV7-9 with TRBJ2-7; 10 bases map to TRBD2. Looked up from germline, CDR1 is SEHNR and CDR2 is FQNEAQ (reference sequence). Trimming cost V 4 bases and J 3 bases; bases outside gene matches: 12. CDR3 size: 17 residues. In DNA, the CDR3 is TGTGCCAGCAGCTCGCTTACATTAGCGGGAGGCATCTACGAGCAGTACTTC. Amino acids: CASSSLTLAGGIYEQYF. The full variable domain, in which reference TRBV7-9 and TRBJ2-7 provide the parts outside the CDR3, is DTGVSQNPRHKITKRGQNVTFRCDPISEHNRLYWYRQTLGQGPEFLTYFQNEAQLEKSRLLSDRFSAERPKGSFSTLEIQRTEQGDSAMYLCASSSLTLAGGIYEQYFGPGTRLTVT.

This clonotype was found a few times. The rearrangement links TRBV4-3 to TRBJ2-2, with TRBD2 matching over 8 bases. This CDR3 has 16 residues. Trimming at V came to 3 bases and at J to 0 bases, leaving 3 bases not matched to a gene. Germline loops: CDR1 LGHNA, CDR2 YSLEER. The CDR3 coding sequence is TGCGCCAGCAGCCAGGGACTAGGGTCGAACACCGGGGAGCTGTTTTTT. Translated: CASSQGLGSNTGELFF.

This clonotype was counted only a few times. The gene calls are TRBV20-1 and TRBJ1-4, with D hard to call. The CDR3 consists of 13 residues. Trimming cost V 6 bases and J 4 bases, with 12 bases left between them. Germline V gene data show CDR1 as DFQATT and CDR2 as SNEGSKA (reference sequence). This CDR3 reads CSAQRDSNEKLFF. In DNA form, the CDR3 reads TGCAGTGCCCAAAGGGATAGTAATGAAAAACTGTTTTTT.

This clonotype appeared many times. The chain has TRBV29-1 and TRBJ1-4; D is ambiguous. Per germline, CDR1 SQVTM and CDR2 ANQGSEA. V lost 5 bases and J lost 7, with 8 bases in between. The CDR3 loop spans 11 amino acids. CDR3 DNA sequence: TGCAGCGTTCTGGTGGGTGAAAAACTGTTTTTT. Its translation: CSVLVGEKLFF. The entire variable domain, with the rest obtained from reference TRBV29-1 and TRBJ1-4, is as follows: SAVISQKPSRDICQRGTSLTIQCQVDSQVTMMFWYRQQPGQSLTLIATANQGSEATYESGFVIDKFPISRPNLTFSTLTVSNMSPEDSSIYLCSVLVGEKLFFGSGTQLSVL.

Many counts were recorded for this clonotype. The chain links TRBV20-1 to TRBJ2-5; possibly TRBD1 for D (5 bases). The CDR3 sequence is 14 residues long. V gave up 2 bases and J gave up 4 bases, with 14 bases separating them. Germline CDR1 DFQATT, CDR2 SNEGSKA (reference sequence). The CDR3 region is CSARKGPPPETQYF. The CDR3 region has the DNA TGCAGTGCTAGAAAGGGGCCGCCCCCAGAGACCCAGTACTTC.

The chain couples TRBV5-1 to TRBJ2-1; 10 bases agree with TRBD2. Germline V gene data show CDR1 as SGHRS and CDR2 as YFSETQ. Trimming at V came to 2 bases and at J to 7 bases, leaving 3 bases not matched to a gene. The CDR3 runs 14 residues. CDR3 DNA: TGCGCCAGCAGCTTACTAGCGGGGCTAAATGAGCAGTTCTTC. It translates to CASSLLAGLNEQFF. The variable domain in full, completed from reference TRBV5-1 and TRBJ2-1, reads KAGVTQTPRYLIKTRGQQVTLSCSPISGHRSVSWYQQTPGQGLQFLFEYFSETQRNKGNFPGRFSGRQFSNSRSEMNVSTLELGDSALYLCASSLLAGLNEQFFGPGTRLTVL.

V is TRBV28 and J is TRBJ2-7; tentative D call: TRBD2 (5 bases). This CDR3 has 12 residues. Germline V gene data show CDR1 as MDHEN and CDR2 as SYDVKM. Trimming removed 5 bases from V and 6 bases from J, with 11 bases in between. In DNA, the CDR3 is TGTGCCAGCAGTCCTCAGAGGGCCGAGCAGTACTTC. It yields the protein CASSPQRAEQYF.

With regard to this clonotype: A much larger clone lies one base from this, so it may be a read error. This chain connects TRBV2 to TRBJ1-2; tentative D call: TRBD1 (5 bases). This CDR3 region has 17 residues. The germline V gene has CDR1 SNHLY and CDR2 FYNNEI. V dropped 6 bases and J dropped 4 bases, with 24 bases sitting between them. CDR3 coding DNA: TGTGCCAGCAGCTTAGAGTTACAGGACACAACTAGCTATGGCTACACCTTC. Protein product: CASSLELQDTTSYGYTF.

This clonotype was seen more than once but under ten times. This chain links TRBV19 with TRBJ1-5; 7 positions match TRBD1. With V trimmed by 5 bases and J by 7 bases, 11 bases remained unmatched. Germline V gives CDR1 LNHDA, CDR2 SQIVND (reference sequence). CDR3 length equals 15 residues. CDR3 residues: CASSADSGGRQPQHF. DNA for the CDR3: TGTGCCAGTAGTGCCGATTCAGGGGGTCGGCAGCCCCAGCATTTT. Looking up the rest from reference TRBV19 and TRBJ1-5 gives the full variable domain: DGGITQSPKYLFRKEGQNVTLSCEQNLNHDAMYWYRQDPGQGLRLIYYSQIVNDFQKGDIAEGYSVSREKKESFPLTVTSAQKNPTAFYLCASSADSGGRQPQHFGDGTRLSIL.